This entry lists 17 T cell receptor beta chains sequenced from one sample in a study of shared clonotypes between healthy human individuals. Generated by immunoSEQ multiplex PCR, the TCRdb table keeps only in-frame clones and is missing some. Of 950,000 to 1,100,000 clones listed, 70% to 80% were seen once; the top ten hold about 1.5%. Sequenced: memory CD4+ T cells sorted from blood. Described subset: CD45RA-negative fraction. The receptors here all came from a man between 18 and 29 years old in good health.

The rearrangement links TRBV10-3 to TRBJ2-5; D remains unclear. CDR1 is ENHRY, CDR2 SYGVKD, per germline. V lost 3 bases and J 7 bases, leaving 6 bases between the germline ends. The length of the CDR3 is 11 residues. In DNA, the CDR3 is TGTGCCATCAGTGATATGGGGACCCAGTACTTC. As protein: CAISDMGTQYF.

With regard to this clone: A far bigger clonotype differs at one base, so this is likely a read error. V and J are TRBV2 and TRBJ2-7, with D unresolved. The germline V gene has CDR1 SNHLY and CDR2 FYNNEI. The CDR3 totals 11 residues. V gave up 6 bases and J gave up 2 bases, with 5 bases separating them. CDR3 residues: CASRVTYEQYF. CDR3 in DNA: TGTGCCAGCAGAGTCACCTACGAGCAGTACTTC.

This chain uses TRBV5-6 with TRBJ2-5; 12 bases are a match to TRBD2. V was pared by 4 bases and J by 7 bases, with 14 bases of the junction left unmatched. Germline V lookup: CDR1 SGHDT, CDR2 YYEEEE. CDR3 length: 17 amino acids. Written as DNA, the CDR3 is TGTGCCAGCAGCCTTAGGACTAGCGGGACCCTTATGGGGACCCAGTACTTC. Its translation: CASSLRTSGTLMGTQYF.

This clone was seen once. The chain links TRBV5-1 to TRBJ1-2; 9 bases fit TRBD1. This CDR3 spans 14 amino acids. The germline V gene encodes CDR1 SGHRS and CDR2 YFSETQ. V dropped 3 bases and J dropped 8; count of bases not matched to a gene: 8. Here the CDR3 reads CASSWGDRGYGYTF. The CDR3, as DNA: TGCGCCAGCAGCTGGGGAGACAGGGGGTACGGCTACACCTTC.

The chain recombines TRBV7-9 with TRBJ2-6; perhaps D is TRBD1 or TRBD2 (6 bases each). V was shortened by 7 bases and J by 12 bases, with 19 bases between the two germline ends. Germline V gives CDR1 SEHNR, CDR2 FQNEAQ (reference sequence). The CDR3 covers 14 residues. The CDR3 coding sequence is TGTGCCAGCACCTCCACAGGAGGGGGAAGCGTCCTGACTTTC. Its translation: CASTSTGGGSVLTF.

This chain links TRBV4-1 with TRBJ2-5; tentative D call: TRBD2 (6 bases). In germline, CDR1 is MGHRA, CDR2 YSYEKL. Trimming removed 1 base at V and 5 bases at J, with 11 bases between. The CDR3 runs to 14 residues. CDR3 DNA sequence: TGCGCCAGCAGCCAAGGGGGCGGGATGGAGACCCAGTACTTC. Translating it yields CASSQGGGMETQYF.

This clone has only a few counts. V gene TRBV7-2 combines with J gene TRBJ2-2; TRBD1 agrees at 7 bases. The CDR3 is 15 amino acids. V gave up 5 bases and J gave up 2 bases; unmatched junction bases: 5. The germline V gene encodes CDR1 SGHTA and CDR2 FQGNSA. CDR3 residues: CASSPGGLNTGELFF. In DNA form, the CDR3 reads TGTGCCAGCAGCCCAGGGGGATTAAACACCGGGGAGCTGTTTTTT.

The chain has TRBV7-8 and TRBJ1-2; tentatively, D is TRBD1 (6 bases). V was trimmed by 1 base and J by 8 bases, leaving 17 bases between them. Germline assignment: CDR1 SGHVS and CDR2 FQNEAQ. CDR3 length: 15 residues. In DNA, the CDR3 is TGTGCCAGCAGCTTAGTGCGGGGACAACCGGGGGGCTACACCTTC. Translated: CASSLVRGQPGGYTF.

This rearrangement joins TRBV19 to TRBJ1-3; D ambiguous. Looked up from germline, CDR1 is LNHDA and CDR2 is SQIVND (reference sequence). CDR3 size: 15 residues. Between the trimmed V and J ends, which lost 4 bases and 0 bases, there was a span of 10 bases. CDR3 bases: TGTGCCAGTAGTAGACCCGCTGCCTCTGGAAACACCATATATTTT. It translates to CASSRPAASGNTIYF.

This chain connects TRBV5-4 to TRBJ2-3; 12 bases align to TRBD2. Unmatched junction bases numbered 5, after V lost 4 bases and J lost 5 bases. Germline CDR1 reads SGHNT; CDR2 reads YYREEE (reference sequence). The CDR3 consists of 15 residues. CDR3 residues: CASSLKTSGGDTQYF. The CDR3 nucleotides are TGTGCCAGCAGCCTAAAGACTAGCGGGGGAGATACGCAGTATTTT.

The V gene is TRBV25-1, the J gene TRBJ2-5; 7 nucleotides agree with TRBD2. Germline assignment: CDR1 MGHDK and CDR2 SYGVNS. The V gene end was trimmed by 6 bases and the J gene end by 7 bases; junction bases not matched to a gene: 17. The length of the CDR3 is 16 residues. DNA for the CDR3: TGTGCCAGCAGGGATTCTAGCGGTTCTCCACGGGCGACCCAGTACTTC. This translates into CASRDSSGSPRATQYF.

This clone was recorded only once. V is TRBV14 and J is TRBJ1-3; D gene uncertain. V was clipped by 4 bases and J by 0 bases, with 13 bases between them. Per germline, CDR1 SGHDN and CDR2 FVKESK. The CDR3 spans 16 residues. CDR3 bases: TGTGCCAGCAGCCGGATTGGACCGATCTCTGGAAACACCATATATTTT. Amino acid sequence: CASSRIGPISGNTIYF.

This chain joins TRBV5-1 and TRBJ2-7; TRBD1 matches 9 bases. With 4 bases clipped from V and 0 bases from J, the junction kept 5 bases outside the gene matches. The CDR3 extends over 15 amino acids. The germline CDR1 and CDR2 sequences are SGHRS and YFSETQ. The CDR3, as DNA: TGCGCCAGCAGCCCGGGACAGGGTAGCTCCTACGAGCAGTACTTC. Residues: CASSPGQGSSYEQYF.

The V call is TRBV19, the J call TRBJ2-7; D uncertain. The CDR3 extends over 11 amino acids. Trimming removed 8 bases from V and 4 bases from J, with 9 bases in between. Per the germline V gene, CDR1 is LNHDA and CDR2 is SQIVND (reference sequence). This chain's CDR3 is CASHGDYEQYF. DNA for the CDR3: TGTGCCAGTCACGGCGATTACGAGCAGTACTTC.

This chain connects TRBV10-2 to TRBJ1-3; the match to TRBD1 covers 9 bases. Germline CDR1 and CDR2: WSHSY and SAAADI. V was clipped by 3 bases and J by 7 bases; unmatched bases: 13. The CDR3 runs 17 residues. The CDR3 DNA follows: TGCGCCAGCAGTGAATTCGTACAGGGGGCGAATAGGAACACCATATATTTT. This encodes CASSEFVQGANRNTIYF.

The V call is TRBV29-1, the J call TRBJ2-7, with D perhaps TRBD2 (5 bases). CDR1 is SQVTM, CDR2 ANQGSEA, per germline. This CDR3 has 9 amino acids. The CDR3 loop is CAGRHEQYF. The CDR3 region has the DNA TGCGCGGGTCGTCACGAGCAGTACTTC.

The chain is built from TRBV6-5 and TRBJ2-6; D remains ambiguous. Germline assignment: CDR1 MNHEY and CDR2 SVGAGI. The CDR3 extends over 15 amino acids. V dropped 0 bases and J dropped 0 bases, with 3 bases sitting between them. The CDR3 reads CASSYSDSGANVLTF. The CDR3 DNA reads as TGTGCCAGCAGTTACTCGGACTCTGGGGCCAACGTCCTGACTTTC.